The 11 T cell receptor beta chains in this list originate from one sample, sequenced in a study of breast tumors, draining lymph nodes, adjacent tissues. TCRdb re-analysed the multiplex PCR reads in MiXCR, keeping a single row per CDR3 protein. The sample holds some 130,000 distinct CDR3 sequences; around 20% are singletons and the top ten take less than 4%. Breast cancer patients provided tissue from their axillary draining lymph nodes. Sequencing was performed on axillary lymph node tissue. Receptor source: a female donor with breast cancer. Some clones in this sample may be carry-over from other donors' samples.

The table lists this clonotype with a few counts. CDR3 sequence (DNA): TGTGCCAGCAGTTACTGGGTTAGCGGGGGCTCGAGACCGAACACCGGGGAGCTGTTTTTT. This encodes CASSYWVSGGSRPNTGELFF. V usage is TRBV6-2 or TRBV6-3 and J usage is TRBJ2-2, with TRBD2 matching 9 bases. The CDR3 spans 20 residues. The J segment lost 0 bases and the V segment lost 1 base, leaving 12 bases of the junction unmatched. Looked up from germline, CDR1 is MNHEY and CDR2 is SVGEGT.

V is TRBV16 and J is TRBJ1-1; 7 nucleotides align to TRBD1. The CDR3 spans 19 residues. V lost 4 bases and J lost 0; bases outside the gene matches: 17. The germline gives CDR1 KGHSY, CDR2 FQNENV. CDR3 residues: CASSPHTRGQFAMNTEAFF. The CDR3 nucleotides are TGTGCCAGCAGCCCCCATACTAGGGGACAGTTCGCGATGAACACTGAAGCTTTCTTT. Based on the CDR3 plus reference TRBV16 and TRBJ1-1, the full variable domain is GEEVAQTPKHLVRGEGQKAKLYCAPIKGHSYVFWYQQVLKNEFKFLISFQNENVFDETGMPKERFSAKCLPNSPCSLEIQATKLEDSAVYFCASSPHTRGQFAMNTEAFFGQGTRLTVV.

The chain combines TRBV19 with TRBJ2-5; TRBD1 aligns across 10 bases. The CDR3 consists of 16 residues. Germline V CDR1 and CDR2: LNHDA, SQIVND (reference sequence). With 6 bases clipped from V and 4 bases from J, the junction kept 11 bases outside the gene matches. This CDR3 reads CASRRLDRGNRETQYF. CDR3 bases: TGTGCCAGTAGGCGCCTGGACAGGGGGAACCGAGAGACCCAGTACTTC.

This clonotype was detected once. In DNA form, the CDR3 reads TGCGCCAGCAGCTTGAGGCGTTTGGAGACCCAGTACTTC. Its translation is CASSLRRLETQYF. This chain connects TRBV5-1 to TRBJ2-5; no reliable D call. Trimming stripped 1 base from V and 5 bases from J, with 9 bases between. The CDR3 has 13 residues. Germline V gene data show CDR1 as SGHRS and CDR2 as YFSETQ.

This clonotype was seen at least ten times. This sequence joins TRBV5-1 and TRBJ2-7; either TRBD1 or TRBD2 may fit D (5 bases each). The CDR3 covers 13 residues. The germline V gene encodes CDR1 SGHRS and CDR2 YFSETQ. Trimming stripped 7 bases from V and 3 bases from J, with 14 bases between. The DNA for the CDR3 is TGCGCCAGCCGCACCGGTGGGGGCTACGAGCAGTACTTC. Protein sequence: CASRTGGGYEQYF.

To note about this clonotype: A much bigger clone sits one base away, suggesting this may be a read error. The chain uses TRBV12-3 or TRBV12-4 and TRBJ2-5, with unresolved D. V shed 3 bases and J shed 13 bases, with 15 bases lying between them. The CDR3 covers 12 residues. The CDR3 loop reads CASSLQARFLYF. Here the CDR3 DNA reads TGTGCCAGCAGTTTGCAGGCAAGGTTCCTGTACTTC.

This clonotype came up many times. This chain links TRBV6-5 with TRBJ1-2, with D possibly matching TRBD1 (6 bases). The V and J ends lost 6 bases and 7 bases respectively, with 15 bases between them. Per germline, CDR1 MNHEY and CDR2 SVGAGI. The CDR3 has 13 residues. The CDR3 loop reads CASSEQGRGGYTF. The CDR3, as DNA: TGTGCCAGCAGCGAGCAGGGGCGGGGTGGCTACACCTTC.

In this sample, this clonotype turned up many times. V is TRBV10-1 and J is TRBJ2-3; possibly TRBD1 for D (5 bases). Germline loops: CDR1 WNHNN, CDR2 SYGVQD (reference sequence). This CDR3 comprises 13 residues. Trimming pared 8 bases from V and 1 base from J, leaving 10 bases between. This CDR3 reads CASSEGGTDTQYF. The CDR3 region has the DNA TGCGCCAGCTCTGAAGGGGGCACAGATACGCAGTATTTT.

This clonotype appeared many times. This chain links TRBV5-1 with TRBJ2-3; D call uncertain. Germline V gene data show CDR1 as SGHRS and CDR2 as YFSETQ. V was trimmed by 1 base and J by 6 bases, leaving 9 bases between them. This CDR3 has 13 residues. CDR3 loop: CASSLRLMDTQYF. The CDR3 DNA reads as TGCGCCAGCAGCTTGCGGCTTATGGATACGCAGTATTTT.

This clonotype showed up many times. The rearrangement links TRBV5-1 to TRBJ2-1, with 11 bases lining up with TRBD1. Per the germline V gene, CDR1 is SGHRS and CDR2 is YFSETQ. The CDR3 extends over 15 amino acids. V shed 4 bases and J 8 bases; nucleotides not matched to a gene: 8. The CDR3 spells CASSQQGQGADEQFF. CDR3 DNA sequence: TGCGCCAGCAGCCAACAAGGACAGGGGGCGGATGAGCAGTTCTTC.

This chain joins TRBV5-1 and TRBJ2-1; maybe TRBD1 (7 bases). CDR3 size: 13 residues. In germline, CDR1 is SGHRS, CDR2 YFSETQ. The ends were cut back, 2 bases at V and 10 bases at J, with 13 bases in the middle. The CDR3 reads CASSFGGGREQFF. The CDR3 bases are TGCGCCAGCAGCTTTGGAGGGGGCCGGGAGCAGTTCTTC. The entire variable domain, with the rest obtained from reference TRBV5-1 and TRBJ2-1, is as follows: KAGVTQTPRYLIKTRGQQVTLSCSPISGHRSVSWYQQTPGQGLQFLFEYFSETQRNKGNFPGRFSGRQFSNSRSEMNVSTLELGDSALYLCASSFGGGREQFFGPGTRLTVL.